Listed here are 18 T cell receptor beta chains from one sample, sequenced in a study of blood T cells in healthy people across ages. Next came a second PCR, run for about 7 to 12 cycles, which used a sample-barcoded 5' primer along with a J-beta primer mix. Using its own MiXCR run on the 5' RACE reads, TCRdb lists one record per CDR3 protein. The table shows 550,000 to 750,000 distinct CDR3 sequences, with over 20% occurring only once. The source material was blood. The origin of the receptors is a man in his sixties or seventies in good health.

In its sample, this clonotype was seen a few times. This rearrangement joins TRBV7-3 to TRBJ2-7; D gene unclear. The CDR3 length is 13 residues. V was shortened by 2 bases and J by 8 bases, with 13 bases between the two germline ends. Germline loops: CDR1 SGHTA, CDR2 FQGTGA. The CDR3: CASSLLPDDKQYF. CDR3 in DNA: TGTGCCAGCAGCTTATTACCTGACGACAAGCAGTACTTC.

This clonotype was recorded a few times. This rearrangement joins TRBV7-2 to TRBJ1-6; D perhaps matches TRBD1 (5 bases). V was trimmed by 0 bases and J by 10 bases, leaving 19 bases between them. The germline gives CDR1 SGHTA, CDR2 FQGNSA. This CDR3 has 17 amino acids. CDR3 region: CASSLAQSQGLGSPLHF. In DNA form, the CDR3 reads TGTGCCAGCAGCTTAGCGCAATCCCAGGGACTGGGGTCACCCCTCCACTTT.

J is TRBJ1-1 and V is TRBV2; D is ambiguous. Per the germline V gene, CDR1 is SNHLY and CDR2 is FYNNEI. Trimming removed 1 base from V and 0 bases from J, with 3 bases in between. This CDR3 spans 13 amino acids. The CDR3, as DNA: TGTGCCAGCAGTGAAGAAATGAACACTGAAGCTTTCTTT. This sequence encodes CASSEEMNTEAFF.

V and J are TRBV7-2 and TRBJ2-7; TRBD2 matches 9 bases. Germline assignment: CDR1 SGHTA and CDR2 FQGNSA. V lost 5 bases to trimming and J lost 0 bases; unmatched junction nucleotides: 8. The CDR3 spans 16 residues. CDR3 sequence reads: CASSQSSGESSYEQYF. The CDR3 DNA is TGTGCCAGCAGCCAGTCTAGCGGGGAGAGCTCCTACGAGCAGTACTTC.

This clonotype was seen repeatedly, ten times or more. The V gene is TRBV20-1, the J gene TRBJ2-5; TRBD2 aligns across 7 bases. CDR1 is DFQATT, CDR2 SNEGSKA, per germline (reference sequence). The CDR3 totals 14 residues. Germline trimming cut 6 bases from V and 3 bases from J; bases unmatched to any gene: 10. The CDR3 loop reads CSASSSGRKETQYF. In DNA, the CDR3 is TGCAGTGCAAGCTCTAGCGGTCGAAAAGAGACCCAGTACTTC.

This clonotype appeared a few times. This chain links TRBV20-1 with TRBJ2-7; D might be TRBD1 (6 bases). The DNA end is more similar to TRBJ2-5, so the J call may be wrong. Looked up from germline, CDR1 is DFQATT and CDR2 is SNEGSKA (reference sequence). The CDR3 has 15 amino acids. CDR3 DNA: TGCAGTGTTACTCGTCCCAGGGGCCACCAAGAGACCCAGTACTTC. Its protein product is CSVTRPRGHQETQYF.

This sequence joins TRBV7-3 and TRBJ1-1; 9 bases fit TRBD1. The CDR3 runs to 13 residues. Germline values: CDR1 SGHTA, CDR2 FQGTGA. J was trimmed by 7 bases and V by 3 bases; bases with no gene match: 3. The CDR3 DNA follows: TGTGCCAGCAGCTTCGGGACAGGGTTTGAAGCTTTCTTT. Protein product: CASSFGTGFEAFF. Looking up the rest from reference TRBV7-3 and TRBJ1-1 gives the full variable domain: GAGVSQTPSNKVTEKGKYVELRCDPISGHTALYWYRQSLGQGPEFLIYFQGTGAADDSGLPNDRFFAVRPEGSVSTLKIQRTERGDSAVYLCASSFGTGFEAFFGQGTRLTVV.

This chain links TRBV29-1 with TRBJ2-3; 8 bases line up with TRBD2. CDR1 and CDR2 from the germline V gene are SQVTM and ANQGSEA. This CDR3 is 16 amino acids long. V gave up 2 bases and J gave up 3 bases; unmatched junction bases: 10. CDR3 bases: TGCAGCGTTGAACTTTCTCCGGGAGGGGGGACAGATACGCAGTATTTT. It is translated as CSVELSPGGGTDTQYF.

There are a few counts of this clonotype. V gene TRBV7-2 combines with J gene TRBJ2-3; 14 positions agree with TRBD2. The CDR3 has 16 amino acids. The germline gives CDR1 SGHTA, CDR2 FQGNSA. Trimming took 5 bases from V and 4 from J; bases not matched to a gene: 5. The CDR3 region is CASSAGLAGDADTQYF. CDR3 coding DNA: TGTGCCAGCAGCGCGGGACTAGCGGGAGATGCAGATACGCAGTATTTT.

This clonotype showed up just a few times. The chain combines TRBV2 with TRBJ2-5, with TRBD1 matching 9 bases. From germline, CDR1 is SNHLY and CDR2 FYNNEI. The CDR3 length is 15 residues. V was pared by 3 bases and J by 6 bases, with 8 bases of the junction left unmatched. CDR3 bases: TGTGCCAGCAGTGATAGGGACAGGGTTGTCCAGACCCAGTACTTC. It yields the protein CASSDRDRVVQTQYF.

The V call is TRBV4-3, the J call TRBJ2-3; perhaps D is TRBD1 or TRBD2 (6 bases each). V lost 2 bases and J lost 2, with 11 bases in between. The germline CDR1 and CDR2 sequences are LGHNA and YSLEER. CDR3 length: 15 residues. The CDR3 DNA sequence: TGCGCCAGCAGCCAAAGGGGGGCGGCCACAGATACGCAGTATTTT. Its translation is CASSQRGAATDTQYF.

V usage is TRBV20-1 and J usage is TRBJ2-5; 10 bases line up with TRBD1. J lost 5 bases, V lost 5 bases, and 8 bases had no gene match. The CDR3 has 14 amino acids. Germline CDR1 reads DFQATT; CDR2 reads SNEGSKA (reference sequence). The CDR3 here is CSAGRQGAQETQYF. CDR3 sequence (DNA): TGCAGTGCTGGACGACAGGGGGCTCAGGAGACCCAGTACTTC.

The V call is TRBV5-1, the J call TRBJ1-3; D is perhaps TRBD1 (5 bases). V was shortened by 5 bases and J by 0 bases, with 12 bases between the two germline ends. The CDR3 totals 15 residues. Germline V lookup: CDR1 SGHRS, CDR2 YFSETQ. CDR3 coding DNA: TGCGCCAGCAGACCGACAGAAACCTCTGGAAACACCATATATTTT. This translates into CASRPTETSGNTIYF.

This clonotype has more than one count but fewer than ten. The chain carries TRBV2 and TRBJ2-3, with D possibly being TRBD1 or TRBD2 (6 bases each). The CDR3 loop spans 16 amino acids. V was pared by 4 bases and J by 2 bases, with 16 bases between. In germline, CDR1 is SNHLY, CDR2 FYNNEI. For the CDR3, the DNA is TGTGCCAGCAGTGTTAGGGGGAGGATATCCACAGATACGCAGTATTTT. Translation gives CASSVRGRISTDTQYF.

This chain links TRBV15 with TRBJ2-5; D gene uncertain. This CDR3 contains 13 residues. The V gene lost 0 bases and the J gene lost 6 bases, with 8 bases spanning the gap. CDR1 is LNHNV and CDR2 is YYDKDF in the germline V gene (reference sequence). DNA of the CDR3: TGTGCCACCAGCAGAGATATAGGACAGACCCAGTACTTC. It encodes CATSRDIGQTQYF.

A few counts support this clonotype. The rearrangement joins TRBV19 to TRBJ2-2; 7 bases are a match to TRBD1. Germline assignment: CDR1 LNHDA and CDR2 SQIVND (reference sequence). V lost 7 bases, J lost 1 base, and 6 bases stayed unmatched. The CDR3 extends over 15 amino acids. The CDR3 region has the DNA TGTGCCAGTACGCCGGGACAGAGGAACACCGGGGAGCTGTTTTTT. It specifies CASTPGQRNTGELFF.

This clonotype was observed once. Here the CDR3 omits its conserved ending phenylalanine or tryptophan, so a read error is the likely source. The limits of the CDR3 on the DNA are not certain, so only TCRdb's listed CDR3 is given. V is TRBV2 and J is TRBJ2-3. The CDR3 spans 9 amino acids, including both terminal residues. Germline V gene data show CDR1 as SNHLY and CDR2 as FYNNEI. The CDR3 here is CASSENPSV.

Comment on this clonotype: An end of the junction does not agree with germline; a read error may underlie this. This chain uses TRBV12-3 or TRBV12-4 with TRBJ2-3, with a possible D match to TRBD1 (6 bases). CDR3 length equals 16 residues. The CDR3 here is CASRPGSSVRTDTQYF. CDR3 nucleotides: TGTGCCAGCAGACCTGGGAGCAGCGTGAGGACAGATACGCAGTATTTC.